The 13 T cell receptor beta chains below come from one sample, sequenced in a study of T-cell memory formation after mild COVID-19. TCRdb passed the 5' RACE reads through MiXCR, listing each CDR3 protein once. The sample lists roughly 200,000 distinct CDR3 sequences; more than 8% were seen once. The specimen sequenced was PBMCs or a T cell subset sorted from them (not recorded which). Every receptor here comes from a man aged 18 to 30 who had mild COVID-19 (a few samples of this study predate the infection). Cell type and time point are not known.

The rearrangement links TRBV12-3 or TRBV12-4 to TRBJ1-4; no definite D call. The CDR3 is 13 residues long. V lost 5 bases and J lost 8, with 12 bases in between. The CDR3 coding sequence is TGTGCCAGCAGTCGGGTATTGCGGGAAAAACTGTTTTTT. This codes for CASSRVLREKLFF.

This clonotype has more than one count but fewer than ten. This chain uses TRBV20-1 with TRBJ2-2; no firm D call. The V end lost 3 bases, the J end lost 1 base, and 3 bases lay between the germline ends. CDR3 size: 12 residues. Germline assignment: CDR1 DFQATT and CDR2 SNEGSKA (reference sequence). The DNA for the CDR3 is TGCAGTGCTAGCCTGAACACCGGGGAGCTGTTTTTT. Translation: CSASLNTGELFF.

The rearrangement links TRBV7-2 to TRBJ2-1; TRBD2 is a possible D gene (6 bases). V lost 5 bases, J lost 0 bases, and 11 bases lay in between. The CDR3 extends over 15 amino acids. Per the germline V gene, CDR1 is SGHTA and CDR2 is FQGNSA. CDR3 region: CASSLDYRSYNEQFF. CDR3 nucleotide sequence: TGTGCCAGCAGCCTGGACTACCGCTCCTACAATGAGCAGTTCTTC. The complete variable domain, with remaining parts taken from reference TRBV7-2 and TRBJ2-1, reads GAGVSQSPSNKVTEKGKDVELRCDPISGHTALYWYRQSLGQGLEFLIYFQGNSAPDKSGLPSDRFSAERTGGSVSTLTIQRTQQEDSAVYLCASSLDYRSYNEQFFGPGTRLTVL.

The chain uses TRBV5-1 and TRBJ2-3; D unresolved. V was pared by 2 bases and J by 2 bases, with 15 bases between. The CDR3 totals 16 residues. The V gene's germline CDR1 is SGHRS and CDR2 YFSETQ. The CDR3 sequence: CASSLETPFDTDTQYF. In DNA form, the CDR3 reads TGCGCCAGCAGCTTAGAAACCCCATTCGACACAGATACGCAGTATTTT.

V and J are TRBV6-6 and TRBJ1-1; no clear D gene. CDR1 is MNHNY, CDR2 SVGAGI, per germline (reference sequence). The CDR3 runs to 15 residues. V lost 0 bases, J lost 7 bases, and 15 bases lay in between. This CDR3 reads CASSYSRSRQIEAFF. The CDR3 DNA sequence: TGTGCCAGCAGTTACTCGAGGTCTCGTCAGATTGAAGCTTTCTTT.

This chain uses TRBV5-1 with TRBJ2-7; D not resolved. The CDR3 runs to 13 residues. Germline CDR1 is SGHRS and CDR2 is YFSETQ. Trimming removed 4 bases from V and 6 bases from J, with 14 bases in between. The CDR3 loop is CASSPPQGPEQYV. The CDR3 DNA follows: TGCGCCAGCAGCCCACCCCAAGGGCCCGAGCAGTACGTC.

This clonotype has at least ten counts. This rearrangement joins TRBV18 to TRBJ1-1; 12 positions agree with TRBD1. The germline gives CDR1 KGHSH, CDR2 LQKENI. The ends lost 1 base at V and 4 bases at J; junction bases unmatched: 7. The CDR3 consists of 17 residues. The CDR3 sequence is CASSPQTGQGAGTEAFF. DNA for the CDR3: TGTGCCAGCTCACCACAGACGGGACAGGGGGCGGGCACTGAAGCTTTCTTT.

This clonotype was detected many times. The chain joins TRBV6-5 to TRBJ1-6, with D possibly matching TRBD1 (6 bases). Trimming cost V 5 bases and J 9 bases, with 20 bases left between them. Germline-derived CDR1 and CDR2 are MNHEY and SVGAGI. This CDR3 is built from 16 residues. The CDR3 DNA is TGTGCCAGCAGTAAAGAGGGGGGACGGGTCGTTTCACCCCTCCACTTT. Translating gives CASSKEGGRVVSPLHF.

This clonotype was seen repeatedly, ten times or more. This chain links TRBV2 with TRBJ2-2, with D possibly being TRBD1 (6 bases). The CDR3 length is 15 residues. V was trimmed by 6 bases and J by 0 bases, leaving 11 bases between them. From germline, CDR1 is SNHLY and CDR2 FYNNEI. In nucleotides, the CDR3 is TGTGCCAGCAGCTCACAGGGTGCGAACACCGGGGAGCTGTTTTTT. Translated: CASSSQGANTGELFF.

On this clonotype: This could be a read error, since a much larger clone is one nucleotide away. The chain uses TRBV15 and TRBJ2-3, with no clear D. The V and J ends lost 0 bases and 6 bases respectively, with 4 bases between them. In germline, CDR1 is LNHNV, CDR2 YYDKDF (reference sequence). This CDR3 region has 12 residues. CDR3 sequence: CATSRDLDTQYF. Written as DNA, the CDR3 is TGTGCCACCAGCAGAGATCTGGATACGCAGTATTTT.

J is TRBJ1-1 and V is TRBV25-1; 8 bases match TRBD1. The CDR3 has 11 amino acids. V was clipped by 7 bases and J by 10 bases; unmatched bases: 5. The germline gives CDR1 MGHDK, CDR2 SYGVNS. The DNA of the CDR3 is TGTGCCAGCACCTCCGGACAGGGAGCTTTCTTT. The encoded protein is CASTSGQGAFF. Filled out from reference TRBV25-1 and TRBJ1-1, the complete variable domain reads EADIYQTPRYLVIGTGKKITLECSQTMGHDKMYWYQQDPGMELHLIHYSYGVNSTEKGDLSSESTVSRIRTEHFPLTLESARPSHTSQYLCASTSGQGAFFGQGTRLTVV.

In nucleotides, the CDR3 is TGTGCCAGCAGTTACTCGACCAGGTTGAGCTCCTACGAGCAGTACTTC. It translates to CASSYSTRLSSYEQYF. This rearrangement joins TRBV6-5 to TRBJ2-7, with D unclear. V lost 0 bases, J lost 0 bases, and 12 bases lay in between. Germline CDR1 MNHEY, CDR2 SVGAGI. The CDR3 consists of 16 residues.

This clonotype was seen more than once but under ten times. The chain employs TRBV12-3 or TRBV12-4 and TRBJ1-2; the match to TRBD1 covers 8 bases. V shed 3 bases, J shed 2 bases, and the junction held 5 bases outside the gene matches. This CDR3 is 15 amino acids long. CDR3 DNA: TGTGCCAGCAGTTTTCGGACAGGGTACAACTATGGCTACACCTTC. Translated, it gives CASSFRTGYNYGYTF.